The clone carrying this T cell receptor (beta chain) has at least ten counts. What it recognizes is unknown. These data come from a study of Graves' ophthalmopathy and Graves' hyperthyroidism. Germline-derived CDR1 and CDR2 are MDHEN and SYDVKM. Trimming took 5 bases from V and 3 from J; bases not matched to a gene: 6. The CDR3 consists of 15 residues. Study-level points and caveats: Blood repertoires reportedly contained most expanded thyroid clonotypes above 0.001 frequency.

The diagnosis was founded upon clinical symptoms, serum thyroxine, TRAb, thyroid ultrasound and orbital computed tomography. Transcripts of RNA were the source for amplifying TCR beta CDR3 regions. HTBI primers served in a first-round RT-PCR, which a second-round multiplex PCR followed. From the multiplex PCR reads, TCRdb called clonotypes with MiXCR, one entry per CDR3 protein. The table includes 400,000 or so distinct CDR3 sequences, about 15% detected once. Sequencing was carried out using peripheral blood. V is TRBV28 and J is TRBJ2-7; TRBD1 agrees at 11 bases. The sequence derives from an adult woman with stable Graves' hyperthyroidism. CDR3 sequence: CASSRDRGFDYEQYF. The CDR3, as DNA: TGTGCCAGCAGTCGGGACAGGGGGTTCGACTACGAGCAGTACTTC.